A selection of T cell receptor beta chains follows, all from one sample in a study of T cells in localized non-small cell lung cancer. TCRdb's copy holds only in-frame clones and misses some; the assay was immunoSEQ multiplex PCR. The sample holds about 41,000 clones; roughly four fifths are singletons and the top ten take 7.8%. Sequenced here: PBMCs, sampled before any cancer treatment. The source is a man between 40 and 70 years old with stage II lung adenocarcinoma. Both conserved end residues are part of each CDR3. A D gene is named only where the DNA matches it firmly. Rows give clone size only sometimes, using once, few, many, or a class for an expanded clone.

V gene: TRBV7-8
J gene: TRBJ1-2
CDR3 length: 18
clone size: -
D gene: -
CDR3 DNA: TGTGCCAGCAGCCCCCGGTTCGTGGGAATCTCCCTTTTCTATGGCTACACCTTC
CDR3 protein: CASSPRFVGISLFYGYTF

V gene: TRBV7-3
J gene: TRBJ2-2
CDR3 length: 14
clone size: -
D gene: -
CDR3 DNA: TGTGCCAGCAGCTTCGACAGTAGGACCGGGGAGCTGTTTTTT
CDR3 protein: CASSFDSRTGELFF

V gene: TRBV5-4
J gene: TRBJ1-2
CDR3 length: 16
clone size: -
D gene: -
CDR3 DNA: TGTGCCAGCAGCTCTGGCCGGGACGGACTTAACTATGGCTACACCTTC
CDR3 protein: CASSSGRDGLNYGYTF

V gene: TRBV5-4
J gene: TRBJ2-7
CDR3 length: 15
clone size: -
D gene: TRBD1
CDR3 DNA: TGTGCCAGCAGCCCAACTGGGACAGAGGCCTACGAGCAGTACTTC
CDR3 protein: CASSPTGTEAYEQYF

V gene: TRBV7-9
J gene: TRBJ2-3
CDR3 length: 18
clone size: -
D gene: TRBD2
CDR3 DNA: TGTGCCAGCAGCTTTCCCCCTAGCGGGGGATCTAGCACAGATACGCAGTATTTT
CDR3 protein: CASSFPPSGGSSTDTQYF

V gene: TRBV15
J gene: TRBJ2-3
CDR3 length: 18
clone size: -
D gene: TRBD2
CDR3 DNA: TGTGCCACCAGCCGACGACTAGCGGGGGGGCGAGAGAGAGATACGCAGTATTTT
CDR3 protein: CATSRRLAGGRERDTQYF

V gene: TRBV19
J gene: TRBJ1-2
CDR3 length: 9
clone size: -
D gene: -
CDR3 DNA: TGTGCCAGCGGTTATGGCTACACCTTC
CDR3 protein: CASGYGYTF

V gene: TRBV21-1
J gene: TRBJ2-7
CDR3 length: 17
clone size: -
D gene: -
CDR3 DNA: TGTGCCAGCAGCCCTAACACAAGCGGGAGGAGGCCCTACGAGCAGTACTTC
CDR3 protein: CASSPNTSGRRPYEQYF

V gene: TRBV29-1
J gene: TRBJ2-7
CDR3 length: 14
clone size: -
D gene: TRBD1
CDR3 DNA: TGCAGCGTCCCCCGGGACAGTAGCTCCTACGAGCAGTACTTC
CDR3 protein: CSVPRDSSSYEQYF

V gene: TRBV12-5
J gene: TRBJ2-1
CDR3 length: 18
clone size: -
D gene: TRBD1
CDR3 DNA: TGTGCTAGTGGTTTGGCGGGATACAGGGGGCTGAGCTACAATGAGCAGTTCTTC
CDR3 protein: CASGLAGYRGLSYNEQFF

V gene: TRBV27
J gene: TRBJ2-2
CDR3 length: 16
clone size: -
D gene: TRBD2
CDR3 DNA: TGTGCCAGCAGTCCTTTCGGGGGGGCGAACACCGGGGAGCTGTTTTTT
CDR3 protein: CASSPFGGANTGELFF

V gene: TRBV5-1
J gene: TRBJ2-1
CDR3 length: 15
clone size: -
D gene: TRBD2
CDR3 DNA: TGCGCCAGCAGCTTGGGTGGGACTAGCTCGCATGAGCAGTTCTTC
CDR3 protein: CASSLGGTSSHEQFF

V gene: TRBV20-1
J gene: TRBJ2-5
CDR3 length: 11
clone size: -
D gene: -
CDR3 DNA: TGCAGTGCTGCCAGTGGAGAGACCCAGTACTTC
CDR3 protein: CSAASGETQYF

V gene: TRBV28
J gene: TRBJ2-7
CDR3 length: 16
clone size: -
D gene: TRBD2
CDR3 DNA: TGTGCCAGCAGTCCGAGGACTAGCGGGAGATTAGGCGAGCAGTACTTC
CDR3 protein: CASSPRTSGRLGEQYF

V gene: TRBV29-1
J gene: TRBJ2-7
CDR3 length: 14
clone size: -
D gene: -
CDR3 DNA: TGCAGCGTTGAACTGTTAGGTGGTCGCTACGAGCAGTACTTC
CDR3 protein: CSVELLGGRYEQYF

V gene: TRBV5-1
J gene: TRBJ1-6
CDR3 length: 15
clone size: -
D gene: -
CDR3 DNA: TGCGCCAGCAGCTTGGGGAGCTCCTATAATTCACCCCTCCACTTT
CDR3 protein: CASSLGSSYNSPLHF

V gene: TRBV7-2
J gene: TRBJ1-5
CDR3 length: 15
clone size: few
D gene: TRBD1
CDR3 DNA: TGTGCCAGCAGCTTACAACAGGGGAGCGATCAGCCCCAGCATTTT
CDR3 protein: CASSLQQGSDQPQHF

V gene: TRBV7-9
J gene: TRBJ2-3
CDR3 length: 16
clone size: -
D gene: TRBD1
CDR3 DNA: TGTGCCAGCAGCTTTTGGACAGGGGTTGACACAGATACGCAGTATTTT
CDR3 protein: CASSFWTGVDTDTQYF

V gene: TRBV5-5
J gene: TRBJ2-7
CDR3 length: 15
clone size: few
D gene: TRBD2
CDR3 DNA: TGTGCCAGCAGCTCGACTAGCGGGGGCTCCTACGAGCAGTACTTC
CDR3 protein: CASSSTSGGSYEQYF

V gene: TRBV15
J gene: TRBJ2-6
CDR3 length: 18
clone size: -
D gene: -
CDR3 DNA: TGTGCCACCAGCAGAGATCTAGGTGGGGTCTCTGGGGCCAACGTCCTGACTTTC
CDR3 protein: CATSRDLGGVSGANVLTF

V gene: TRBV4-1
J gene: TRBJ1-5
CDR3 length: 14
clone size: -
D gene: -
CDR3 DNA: TGCGCCAGCAGCCAAGGGAGGACGGATCAGCCCCAGCATTTT
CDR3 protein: CASSQGRTDQPQHF

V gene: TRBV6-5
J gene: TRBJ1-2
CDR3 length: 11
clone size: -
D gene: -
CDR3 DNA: TGTGCCAGCAGCCCCAACTATGGCTACACCTTC
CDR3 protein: CASSPNYGYTF

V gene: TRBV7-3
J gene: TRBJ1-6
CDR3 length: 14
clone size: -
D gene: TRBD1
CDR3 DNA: TGTGCCAGCAGCTCTACAGGGGGCAGATCACCCCTCCACTTT
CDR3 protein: CASSSTGGRSPLHF

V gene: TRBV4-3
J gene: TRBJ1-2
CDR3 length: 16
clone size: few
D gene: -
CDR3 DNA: TGCGCCAGCAGCCAAGATAGGGCAGGGGCCCTCTATGGCTACACCTTC
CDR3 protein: CASSQDRAGALYGYTF

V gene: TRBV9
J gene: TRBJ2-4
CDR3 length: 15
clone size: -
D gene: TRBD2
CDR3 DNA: TGTGCCAGCAGCGCTGGTAGTAGCGGGAGAAACATTCAGTACTTC
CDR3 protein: CASSAGSSGRNIQYF

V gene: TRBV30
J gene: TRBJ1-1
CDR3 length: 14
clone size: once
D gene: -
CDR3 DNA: TGTGCCTGGAGTAAGGGCCCCCCCGGCGGGGTAGCTTTCTTT
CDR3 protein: CAWSKGPPGGVAFF

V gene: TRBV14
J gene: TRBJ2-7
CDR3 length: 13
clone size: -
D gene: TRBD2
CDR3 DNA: TGTGCCAGCCGACTAGCGGGAGGGCCCGAGCAGTACTTC
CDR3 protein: CASRLAGGPEQYF

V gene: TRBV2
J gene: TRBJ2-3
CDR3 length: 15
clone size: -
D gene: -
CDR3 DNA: TGTGCCACCCCTAGGGGACTCGATCACACAGATACGCAGTATTTT
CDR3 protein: CATPRGLDHTDTQYF

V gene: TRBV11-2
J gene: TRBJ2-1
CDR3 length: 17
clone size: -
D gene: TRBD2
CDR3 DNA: TGTGCCAGCAGCTTATACCCGCGGGGGAGCCCCTACAATGAGCAGTTCTTC
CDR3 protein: CASSLYPRGSPYNEQFF

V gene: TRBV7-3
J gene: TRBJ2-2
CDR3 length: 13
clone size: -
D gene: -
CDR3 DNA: TGTGCCAGCAGCCTTGATAGCACCGGGGAGCTGTTTTTT
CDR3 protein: CASSLDSTGELFF

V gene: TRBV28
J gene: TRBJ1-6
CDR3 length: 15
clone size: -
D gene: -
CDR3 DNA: TGTGCCAGCAGTCCGCCTAGGGGAGCGGTTTCACCCCTCCACTTT
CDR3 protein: CASSPPRGAVSPLHF

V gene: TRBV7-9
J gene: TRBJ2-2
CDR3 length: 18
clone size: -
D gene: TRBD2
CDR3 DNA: TGTGCCAGCAGCTCAAAGCGGGGCCCTGTTCTTTACACCGGGGAGCTGTTTTTT
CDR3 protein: CASSSKRGPVLYTGELFF

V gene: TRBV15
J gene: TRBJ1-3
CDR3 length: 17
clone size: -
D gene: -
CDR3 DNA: TGTGCCACCAGCAGAGATCGAGGGTTTGATTCTGGAAACACCATATATTTT
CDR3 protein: CATSRDRGFDSGNTIYF

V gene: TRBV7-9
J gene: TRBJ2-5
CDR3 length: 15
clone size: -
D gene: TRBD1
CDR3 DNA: TGTGCCAGCAGCAGTTGGACAGGACACCAAGAGACCCAGTACTTC
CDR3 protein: CASSSWTGHQETQYF

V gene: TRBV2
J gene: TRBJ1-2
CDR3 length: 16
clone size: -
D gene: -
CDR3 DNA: TGTGCCAGCAGCTTAGGGTCATCTGGGGGGAACTATGGCTACACCTTC
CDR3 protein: CASSLGSSGGNYGYTF

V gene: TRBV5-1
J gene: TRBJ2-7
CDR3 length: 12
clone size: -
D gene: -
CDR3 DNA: TGCGCCAGCAGCCACCCCGTATACGAGCAGTACTTC
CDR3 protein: CASSHPVYEQYF

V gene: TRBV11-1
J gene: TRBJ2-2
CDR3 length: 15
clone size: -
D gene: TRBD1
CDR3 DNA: TGTGCCAGCAGTCCCGGGACAGGGGTCGCCGGGGAGCTGTTTTTT
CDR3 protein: CASSPGTGVAGELFF

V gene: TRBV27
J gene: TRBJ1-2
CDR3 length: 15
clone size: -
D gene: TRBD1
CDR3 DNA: TGTGCCAGCAGCACGTCCCGGACAGGGAGGTATGGCTACACCTTC
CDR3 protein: CASSTSRTGRYGYTF

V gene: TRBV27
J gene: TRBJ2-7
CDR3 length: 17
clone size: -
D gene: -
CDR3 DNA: TGTGCCAGCAGTTTATCGCCAGTAGGCAGGGGAAAGGACGAGCAGTACTTC
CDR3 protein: CASSLSPVGRGKDEQYF

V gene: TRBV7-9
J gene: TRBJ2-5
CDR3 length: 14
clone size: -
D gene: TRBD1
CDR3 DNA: TGTGCCGGACAAAACAGGGGGCTAACAGAGACCCAGTACTTC
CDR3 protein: CAGQNRGLTETQYF

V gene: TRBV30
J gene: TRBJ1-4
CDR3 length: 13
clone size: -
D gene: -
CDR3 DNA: TGTGCCTGGACGGGGGCAAACGAGGAAAAACTGTTTTTT
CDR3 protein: CAWTGANEEKLFF

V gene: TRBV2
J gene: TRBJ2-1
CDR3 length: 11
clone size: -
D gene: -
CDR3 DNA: TGTGCCAGCAGCACTCTACGGAAGCAGTTCTTC
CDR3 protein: CASSTLRKQFF

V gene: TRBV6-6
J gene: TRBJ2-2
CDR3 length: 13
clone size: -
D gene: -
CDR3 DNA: TGTGCCAGCAGTACCAGGAACACCGGGGAGCTGTTTTTT
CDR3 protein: CASSTRNTGELFF

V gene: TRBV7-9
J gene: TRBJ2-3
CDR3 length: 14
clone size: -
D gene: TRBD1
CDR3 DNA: TGTGCCAGCAGCTTATTACAGGGGTTGGATACGCAGTATTTT
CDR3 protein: CASSLLQGLDTQYF

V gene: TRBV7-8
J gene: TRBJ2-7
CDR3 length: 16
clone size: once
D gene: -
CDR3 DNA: TGTGCCAGCAGCTTAGGACAGCACCTTATCCCCTACGAGCAGTACTTC
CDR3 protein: CASSLGQHLIPYEQYF